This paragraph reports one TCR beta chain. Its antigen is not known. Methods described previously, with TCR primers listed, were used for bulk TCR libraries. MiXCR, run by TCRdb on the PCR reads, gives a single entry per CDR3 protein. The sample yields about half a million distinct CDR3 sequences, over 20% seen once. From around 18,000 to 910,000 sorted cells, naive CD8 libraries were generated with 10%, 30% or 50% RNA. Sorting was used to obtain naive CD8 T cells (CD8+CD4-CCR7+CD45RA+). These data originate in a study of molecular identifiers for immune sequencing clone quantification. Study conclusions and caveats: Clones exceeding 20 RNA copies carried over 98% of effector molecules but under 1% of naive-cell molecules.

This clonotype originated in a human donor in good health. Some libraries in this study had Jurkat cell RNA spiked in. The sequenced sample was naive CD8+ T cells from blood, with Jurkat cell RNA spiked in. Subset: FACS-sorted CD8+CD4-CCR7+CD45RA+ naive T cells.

CDR3: CASSPRTSGNPEQYF. In DNA form, the CDR3 reads TGTGCCAGCAGCCCCAGGACTAGCGGGAACCCCGAGCAGTACTTC. J is TRBJ2-7 and V is TRBV7-9, with 12 bases aligning to TRBD2. CDR1 and CDR2 (germline): SEHNR, FQNEAQ (reference sequence). V shed 5 bases, J shed 6 bases, and the junction held 8 bases outside the gene matches. This CDR3 spans 15 amino acids.